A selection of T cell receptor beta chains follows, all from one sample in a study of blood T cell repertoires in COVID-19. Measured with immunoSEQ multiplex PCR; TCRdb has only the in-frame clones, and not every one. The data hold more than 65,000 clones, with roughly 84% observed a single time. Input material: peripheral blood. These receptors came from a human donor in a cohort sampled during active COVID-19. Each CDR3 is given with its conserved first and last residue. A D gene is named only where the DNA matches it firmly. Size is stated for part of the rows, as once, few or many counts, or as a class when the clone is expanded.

cdr3_aa: CASSLVGAEPGQLQETQYF
cdr3_nt: TGTGCCAGCAGCTTGGTGGGTGCAGAACCGGGACAGCTTCAAGAGACCCAGTACTTC
v_call: TRBV5-6
j_call: TRBJ2-5
d_call: TRBD1
clone_size: .

cdr3_aa: CASSPRGYEQYF
cdr3_nt: TGTGCCAGCAGTCCCCGGGGATACGAGCAGTACTTC
v_call: TRBV12-3/TRBV12-4
j_call: TRBJ2-7
d_call: .
clone_size: .

cdr3_aa: CSVDGGTGAYEQYF
cdr3_nt: TGCAGCGTTGACGGGGGTACTGGGGCCTACGAGCAGTACTTC
v_call: TRBV29-1
j_call: TRBJ2-7
d_call: .
clone_size: .

cdr3_aa: CASSLVREEQYF
cdr3_nt: TGCGCCAGCAGCTTGGTCCGGGAAGAGCAGTACTTC
v_call: TRBV5-1
j_call: TRBJ2-7
d_call: .
clone_size: .

cdr3_aa: CATSSGGQGVQETQYF
cdr3_nt: TGTGCCACCAGCAGCGGGGGACAGGGGGTACAAGAGACCCAGTACTTC
v_call: TRBV15
j_call: TRBJ2-5
d_call: TRBD1
clone_size: .

cdr3_aa: CASSLGVSGADTQYF
cdr3_nt: TGTGCTAGCAGCTTGGGTGTTAGCGGGGCGGATACGCAGTATTTT
v_call: TRBV5-6
j_call: TRBJ2-3
d_call: TRBD2
clone_size: .

cdr3_aa: CASSFDQGVVRGYTF
cdr3_nt: TGTGCCAGCAGCTTCGATCAGGGGGTTGTTAGAGGCTACACCTTC
v_call: TRBV5-6
j_call: TRBJ1-2
d_call: TRBD1
clone_size: .

cdr3_aa: CASSLNGQGEEKLFF
cdr3_nt: TGCGCCAGCAGCTTGAATGGACAGGGTGAAGAAAAACTGTTTTTT
v_call: TRBV5-1
j_call: TRBJ1-4
d_call: TRBD1
clone_size: .

cdr3_aa: CASIPGGLYEQYF
cdr3_nt: TGTGCCAGCATACCAGGGGGTCTGTACGAGCAGTACTTC
v_call: TRBV28
j_call: TRBJ2-7
d_call: TRBD1
clone_size: .

cdr3_aa: CASSTTRTGVADTQYF
cdr3_nt: TGTGCCAGTAGTACCACCCGGACAGGGGTCGCAGATACGCAGTATTTT
v_call: TRBV19
j_call: TRBJ2-3
d_call: TRBD1
clone_size: .

cdr3_aa: CASRDTPYTEAFF
cdr3_nt: TGCGCCAGCAGGGACACCCCGTACACTGAAGCTTTCTTT
v_call: TRBV10-2
j_call: TRBJ1-1
d_call: .
clone_size: .

cdr3_aa: CASSSRTDPRSNQPQHF
cdr3_nt: TGTGCCAGCAGTTCGCGGACAGACCCAAGAAGCAATCAGCCCCAGCATTTT
v_call: TRBV6-2/TRBV6-3
j_call: TRBJ1-5
d_call: .
clone_size: few

cdr3_aa: CASSFPTSGRVSEQFF
cdr3_nt: TGTGCCAGCAGCTTTCCCACTAGCGGGAGGGTTAGTGAGCAGTTCTTC
v_call: TRBV5-5
j_call: TRBJ2-1
d_call: TRBD2
clone_size: .

cdr3_aa: CASSEAGTDSEQYF
cdr3_nt: TGCGCCAGCAGCGAAGCCGGGACAGATTCCGAGCAGTACTTC
v_call: TRBV5-1
j_call: TRBJ2-7
d_call: TRBD1
clone_size: .

cdr3_aa: CASSQAASGKQFF
cdr3_nt: TGTGCCAGCAGCCAAGCGGCTAGCGGAAAGCAGTTCTTC
v_call: TRBV3-1/TRBV3-2
j_call: TRBJ2-1
d_call: TRBD2
clone_size: .

cdr3_aa: CASSRGHGMNTEAFF
cdr3_nt: TGTGCCAGCAGTAGAGGTCACGGAATGAACACTGAAGCTTTCTTT
v_call: TRBV3-1/TRBV3-2
j_call: TRBJ1-1
d_call: .
clone_size: .

cdr3_aa: CASSSQGGGKNIQYF
cdr3_nt: TGTGCCAGCAGTTCACAGGGGGGTGGCAAAAACATTCAGTACTTC
v_call: TRBV28
j_call: TRBJ2-4
d_call: TRBD1
clone_size: .

cdr3_aa: CASTAGGSDNEQFF
cdr3_nt: TGTGCCAGCACCGCGGGGGGGTCTGACAATGAGCAGTTCTTC
v_call: TRBV7-3
j_call: TRBJ2-1
d_call: TRBD2
clone_size: once

cdr3_aa: CASSGAPGSGANVLTF
cdr3_nt: TGTGCCAGCAGCGGGGCCCCGGGTTCTGGGGCCAACGTCCTGACTTTC
v_call: TRBV5-4
j_call: TRBJ2-6
d_call: .
clone_size: .

cdr3_aa: CASSELSGQYEQYF
cdr3_nt: TGTGCCAGCAGTGAATTGTCAGGACAGTACGAGCAGTACTTC
v_call: TRBV25-1
j_call: TRBJ2-7
d_call: .
clone_size: .

cdr3_aa: CASSRSSGRGDNEQFF
cdr3_nt: TGTGCCAGCAGCCGATCTAGCGGGAGAGGGGACAATGAGCAGTTCTTC
v_call: TRBV14
j_call: TRBJ2-1
d_call: TRBD2
clone_size: few

cdr3_aa: CASSGTPGQGSPLHF
cdr3_nt: TGTGCCAGCAGCGGAACGCCGGGACAGGGGTCACCCCTCCACTTT
v_call: TRBV2
j_call: TRBJ1-6
d_call: TRBD1
clone_size: .

cdr3_aa: CASSQMRGAHEQYF
cdr3_nt: TGTGCCAGCAGCCAAATGCGGGGGGCCCACGAGCAGTACTTC
v_call: TRBV3-1/TRBV3-2
j_call: TRBJ2-7
d_call: TRBD2
clone_size: .

cdr3_aa: CASSPDGRSGDEQFF
cdr3_nt: TGCGCCAGCAGCCCGGATGGGAGAAGTGGGGATGAGCAGTTCTTC
v_call: TRBV5-1
j_call: TRBJ2-1
d_call: .
clone_size: .

cdr3_aa: CASSLTVFLNTGELFF
cdr3_nt: TGTGCCAGCAGCTTGACAGTTTTTCTTAACACCGGGGAGCTGTTTTTT
v_call: TRBV5-5
j_call: TRBJ2-2
d_call: .
clone_size: .